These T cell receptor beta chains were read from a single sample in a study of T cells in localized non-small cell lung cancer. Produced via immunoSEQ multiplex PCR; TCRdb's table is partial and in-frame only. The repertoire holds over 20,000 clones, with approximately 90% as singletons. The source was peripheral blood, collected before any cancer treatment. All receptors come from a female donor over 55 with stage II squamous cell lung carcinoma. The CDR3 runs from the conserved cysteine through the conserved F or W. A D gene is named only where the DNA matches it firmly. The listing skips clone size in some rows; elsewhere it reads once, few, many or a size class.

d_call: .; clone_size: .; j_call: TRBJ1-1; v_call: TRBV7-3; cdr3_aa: CASSLTRSTEAFF; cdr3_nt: TGTGCCAGCAGCTTAACGAGGTCGACTGAAGCTTTCTTT
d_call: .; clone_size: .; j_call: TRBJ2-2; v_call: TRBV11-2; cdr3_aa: CASSLQQNTGELFF; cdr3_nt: TGTGCCAGCAGCTTACAGCAGAACACCGGGGAGCTGTTTTTT
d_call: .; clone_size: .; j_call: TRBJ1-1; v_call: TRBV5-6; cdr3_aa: CASSFTIARVGTEAFF; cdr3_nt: TGTGCCAGCAGCTTTACGATCGCCCGGGTTGGGACTGAAGCTTTCTTT
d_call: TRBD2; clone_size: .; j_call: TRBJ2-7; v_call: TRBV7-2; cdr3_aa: CASSRGTSGTPYEQYF; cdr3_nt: TGTGCCAGCAGCCGGGGGACTAGCGGGACCCCCTACGAGCAGTACTTC
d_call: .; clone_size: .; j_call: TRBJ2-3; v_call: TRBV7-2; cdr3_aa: CASSTSGRDTDTQYF; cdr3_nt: TGTGCCAGCAGCACTTCGGGGCGGGACACAGATACGCAGTATTTT
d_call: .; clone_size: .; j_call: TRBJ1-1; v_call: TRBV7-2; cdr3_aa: CASSLDRRLAFF; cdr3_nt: TGTGCCAGCAGCTTAGATAGGAGGCTCGCTTTCTTT
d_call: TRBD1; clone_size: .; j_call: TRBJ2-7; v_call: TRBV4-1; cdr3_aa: CASSPGQGARYEQYF; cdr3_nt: TGCGCCAGCAGCCCGGGACAGGGGGCTCGGTACGAGCAGTACTTC
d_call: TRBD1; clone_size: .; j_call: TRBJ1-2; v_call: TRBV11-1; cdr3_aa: CASSFSGGSNYGYTF; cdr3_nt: TGTGCCAGCAGCTTTTCAGGGGGCAGTAACTATGGCTACACCTTC
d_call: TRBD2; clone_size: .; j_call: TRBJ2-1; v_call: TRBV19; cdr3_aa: CASSISLTSGPDNEQFF; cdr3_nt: TGTGCCAGTAGTATATCCCTGACTAGCGGACCCGACAATGAGCAGTTCTTC
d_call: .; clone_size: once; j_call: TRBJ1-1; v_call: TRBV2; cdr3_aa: CASSGAGGEAFF; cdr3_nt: TGTGCCAGCAGTGGGGCAGGAGGTGAAGCTTTCTTT
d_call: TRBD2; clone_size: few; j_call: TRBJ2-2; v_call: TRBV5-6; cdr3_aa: CASSWEGYTGELFF; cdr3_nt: TGTGCCAGCAGCTGGGAGGGGTACACCGGGGAGCTGTTTTTT
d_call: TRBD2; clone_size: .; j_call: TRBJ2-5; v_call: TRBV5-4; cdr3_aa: CASSLGLAGGKTQYF; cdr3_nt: TGTGCCAGCAGCTTGGGACTAGCGGGAGGGAAGACCCAGTACTTC
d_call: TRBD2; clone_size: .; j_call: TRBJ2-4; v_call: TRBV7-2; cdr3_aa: CASSLGLAGGPRYF; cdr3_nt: TGTGCCAGCAGCCTGGGACTAGCGGGGGGGCCTCGGTACTTC
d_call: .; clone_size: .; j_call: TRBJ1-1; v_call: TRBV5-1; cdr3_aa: CASSLVGGNTEAFF; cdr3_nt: TGCGCCAGCAGCTTGGTAGGGGGGAACACTGAAGCTTTCTTT
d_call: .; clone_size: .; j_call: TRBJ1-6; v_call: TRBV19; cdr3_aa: CASSIEGTLSPLHF; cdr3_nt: TGTGCCAGTAGTATAGAAGGGACACTCTCACCCCTCCACTTT
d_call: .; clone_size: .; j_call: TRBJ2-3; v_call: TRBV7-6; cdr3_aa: CASSWGAGTGGTDTQYF; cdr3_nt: TGTGCCAGCAGCTGGGGGGCCGGGACGGGGGGCACAGATACGCAGTATTTT
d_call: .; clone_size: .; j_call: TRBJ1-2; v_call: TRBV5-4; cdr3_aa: CASSLDGWGSSYGYTF; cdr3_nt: TGTGCCAGCAGCTTGGATGGGTGGGGTTCGAGCTATGGCTACACCTTC
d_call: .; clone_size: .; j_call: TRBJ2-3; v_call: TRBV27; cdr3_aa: CASSTASWSTDTQYF; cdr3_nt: TGTGCCAGCAGTACCGCGAGCTGGAGCACAGATACGCAGTATTTT
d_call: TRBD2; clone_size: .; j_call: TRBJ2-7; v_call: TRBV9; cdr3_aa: CASSVGAGKSEQYF; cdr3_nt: TGTGCCAGCAGCGTCGGAGCGGGGAAAAGCGAGCAGTACTTC
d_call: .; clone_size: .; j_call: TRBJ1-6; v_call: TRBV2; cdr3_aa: CASSPDVVGSPLHF; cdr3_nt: TGTGCCAGCAGCCCCGATGTCGTCGGTTCACCCCTCCACTTT
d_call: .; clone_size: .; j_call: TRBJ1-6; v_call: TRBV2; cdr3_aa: CASRRSRGGPGSPLHF; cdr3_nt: TGTGCCAGCAGGCGAAGCAGGGGTGGGCCTGGGTCACCCCTCCACTTT
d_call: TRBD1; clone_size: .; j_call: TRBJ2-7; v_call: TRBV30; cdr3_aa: CAWSTTGGHSYEQYF; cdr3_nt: TGTGCCTGGAGTACGACAGGGGGCCACTCCTACGAGCAGTACTTC
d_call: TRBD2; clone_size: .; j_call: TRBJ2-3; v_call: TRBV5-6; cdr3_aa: CASSGTSGGAQITDTQYF; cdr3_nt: TGTGCCAGCAGCGGGACTAGCGGGGGGGCCCAAATCACAGATACGCAGTATTTT
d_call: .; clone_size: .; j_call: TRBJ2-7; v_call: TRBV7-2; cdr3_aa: CASSHRAYYEQYF; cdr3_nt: TGTGCCAGCAGCCACAGGGCCTACTACGAGCAGTACTTC
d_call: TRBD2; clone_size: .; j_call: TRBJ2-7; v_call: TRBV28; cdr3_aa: CASSPAGELYEQYF; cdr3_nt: TGTGCCAGCAGTCCAGCGGGGGAGTTATACGAGCAGTACTTC
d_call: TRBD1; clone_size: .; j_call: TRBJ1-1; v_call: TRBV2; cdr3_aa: CASSSRQGARNTEAFF; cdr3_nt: TGTGCCAGCAGCTCCAGACAGGGGGCGAGGAACACTGAAGCTTTCTTT
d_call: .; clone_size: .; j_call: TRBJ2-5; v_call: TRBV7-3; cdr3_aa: CASSLKEQYF; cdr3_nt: TGTGCCAGCAGCTTAAAAGAGCAGTACTTC
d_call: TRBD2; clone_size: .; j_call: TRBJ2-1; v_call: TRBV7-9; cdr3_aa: CASSLTSGYNEQFF; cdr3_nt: TGTGCCAGCAGTTTGACTAGCGGGTACAATGAGCAGTTCTTC
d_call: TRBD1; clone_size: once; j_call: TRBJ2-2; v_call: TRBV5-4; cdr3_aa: CASSLAADRWSGELFF; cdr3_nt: TGTGCCAGCAGCTTGGCTGCGGACAGGTGGTCCGGGGAGCTGTTTTTT